The source of this TCR beta chain is a study of neoadjuvant anti-PD-1 for oral cavity cancer. Study background: Patients without progression received a fourth nivolumab dose around day 43, then surgical resection on days 50-56.

Blood libraries mostly used roughly 0.5 ug genomic DNA, six replicates each. Assay used: immunoSEQ multiplex PCR; TCRdb lists only in-frame clones, some missing. The sample lists some 14,000 clones, around 75% occurring once. The sample's time point: after neoadjuvant nivolumab, at surgical resection. The CDR3 is 17 amino acids. Germline CDR1 is LGHNA and CDR2 is YNFKEQ. The germline V and J ends were trimmed by 0 bases and 0 bases, with 13 bases remaining between them. The sequence came from a person between 40 and 80 years old with oral cavity squamous cell carcinoma. The specimen comprised PBMCs, sampled after nivolumab (anti-PD-1) treatment. The chain is built from TRBV4-2 and TRBJ2-3; tentative D call: TRBD2 (6 bases). This chain's CDR3 is CASSQDPRGISTDTQYF. CDR3 nucleotide sequence: TGTGCCAGCAGCCAAGATCCTCGCGGGATTAGCACAGATACGCAGTATTTT.